This entry concerns a single TCR beta chain. The target antigen is unknown. The entry originates in a study of identifying expanded T cells in peripheral blood. Notes on the study in general: Variance in clone template counts between approximately two-week samples significantly increased with total template count across all healthy donors. Over around two and four weeks, about 15 and 18 clones changed, versus roughly 1.1 between replicates.

The table came from immunoSEQ multiplex PCR; TCRdb's copy has only in-frame clones and leaves some out. The sample lists around 66,000 clones, approximately 89% occurring once. The CDR3 is made up of 17 amino acids. CDR1 and CDR2 from the germline V gene are LNHDA and SQIVND (reference sequence). V dropped 8 bases and J dropped 4 bases, with 26 bases sitting between them. The clonotype was recovered from a person between 18 and 70 years old in good health. Material for sequencing was blood. The rearrangement joins TRBV19 to TRBJ1-1; D might be TRBD1 (5 bases). The CDR3 sequence: CASFTPTGQGAGTEAFF. The CDR3 DNA sequence: TGTGCCAGTTTTACTCCAACGGGGCAGGGAGCGGGCACTGAAGCTTTCTTT.